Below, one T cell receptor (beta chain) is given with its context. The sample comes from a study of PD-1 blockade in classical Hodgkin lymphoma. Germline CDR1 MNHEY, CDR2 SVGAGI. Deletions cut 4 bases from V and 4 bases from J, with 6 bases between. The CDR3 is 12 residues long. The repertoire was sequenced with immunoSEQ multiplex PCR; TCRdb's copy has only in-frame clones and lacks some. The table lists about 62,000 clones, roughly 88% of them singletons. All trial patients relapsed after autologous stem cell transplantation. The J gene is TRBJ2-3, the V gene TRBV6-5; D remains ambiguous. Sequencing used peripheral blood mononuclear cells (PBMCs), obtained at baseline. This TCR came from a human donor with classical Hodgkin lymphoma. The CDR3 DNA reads TGTGCCAGCAGTTCAGACGCAGATACGCAGTATTTT. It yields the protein CASSSDADTQYF.